This TCR beta chain was captured in a study of persistence of HIV-infected CD4 T cells. Study outcomes and limitations: Antigen-responding cells were enriched for degenerate expanded CDR3beta sequences.

Regarding this clone: What it binds is unknown.

Cells were stimulated with overlapping HIV-1 Gag 15-mer peptides. CD40L-negative CD69-negative CD45RO-high memory CD4+ T cells were sorted as populations depleted of antigen-responding cells. The libraries were made with immunoSEQ version 4 in survey mode. Sequenced by immunoSEQ multiplex PCR; TCRdb stores in-frame clones only, minus some. Here the sample spans 50,000 to 65,000 clones, approximately 75% being singletons. Trimming at V came to 5 bases and at J to 0 bases, leaving 7 bases not matched to a gene. Looked up from germline, CDR1 is SGDLS and CDR2 is YYNGEE. The CDR3 runs to 17 residues. The sequences come from CD4+ T cells sorted from PBMCs after approximately 20-hour stimulation, collected from a patient who received antiretroviral therapy. The rearrangement joins TRBV9 to TRBJ2-6; TRBD1 matches at 8 bases. The clonotype was recovered from an adult man with HIV who was CMV-seropositive. The CDR3 loop reads CASSPGTGSSGANVLTF. DNA of the CDR3: TGTGCCAGCAGTCCAGGGACAGGCAGCTCTGGGGCCAACGTCCTGACTTTC.